These 31 T cell receptor beta chains were all obtained from the same sample, sequenced in a study of blood T cell repertoires in COVID-19. Clones were read by immunoSEQ multiplex PCR, and TCRdb kept only the in-frame ones, dropping some. The repertoire holds roughly 250,000 clones, roughly 86% seen once, with around 2.6% in the top ten. What was sequenced was PBMCs or T cells enriched from blood (not recorded which). The receptors were sampled from a woman in her 30s with acute COVID-19.

This clone appeared once. The chain carries TRBV27 and TRBJ1-1; D call uncertain. This CDR3 contains 14 residues. Germline CDR1 is MNHEY and CDR2 is SMNVEV (reference sequence). V lost 2 bases and J 3 bases, leaving 10 bases between the germline ends. The CDR3 DNA follows: TGTGCCAGCAGTTTAGGGGAGGGCGACACTGAAGCTTTCTTT. This translates into CASSLGEGDTEAFF.

The chain couples TRBV10-3 to TRBJ1-3; 7 bases are shared with TRBD1. The CDR3 is 15 residues long. Germline values: CDR1 ENHRY, CDR2 SYGVKD. V lost 3 bases, J lost 0 bases, and 2 bases stayed unmatched. CDR3 in DNA: TGTGCCATCAGTGACCGGGACAGCTCTGGAAACACCATATATTTT. It encodes CAISDRDSSGNTIYF.

The chain joins TRBV6-5 to TRBJ1-2; no clear D gene. With 0 bases removed from V and 1 base from J, the gap between germline ends came to 12 bases. Germline-derived CDR1 and CDR2 are MNHEY and SVGAGI. The CDR3 loop spans 16 amino acids. The CDR3 here is CASSYSRERLNYGYTF. The CDR3 DNA sequence: TGTGCCAGCAGTTACTCGCGGGAACGGCTTAACTATGGCTACACCTTC.

The gene calls are TRBV6-2 or TRBV6-3 and TRBJ1-1; tentative D call: TRBD1 (6 bases). This CDR3 contains 13 residues. Trimming took off 0 bases at V and 6 bases at J, with 8 bases between the two ends. Per the germline V gene, CDR1 is MNHEY and CDR2 is SVGEGT. The CDR3 bases are TGTGCCAGCAGTTACTCTTACAGGGCTGAAGCTTTCTTT. It specifies CASSYSYRAEAFF.

The rearrangement joins TRBV3-1 (or the pseudogene TRBV3-2) to TRBJ1-2; 8 nucleotides match TRBD1. The CDR3 extends over 16 amino acids. Germline CDR1 is LGHDT and CDR2 is YNNKEL (reference sequence). Losses at the gene ends were 1 base for V and 7 bases for J; bases not matched to a gene: 11. For the CDR3, the DNA is TGTGCCAGCAGCCAAGTCTGGAGGGACAGGATAGGTGGCTACACCTTC. Amino acids: CASSQVWRDRIGGYTF.

The chain recombines TRBV7-8 with TRBJ2-3; 7 bases line up with TRBD1. CDR3 length: 14 amino acids. Germline assignment: CDR1 SGHVS and CDR2 FQNEAQ. V was clipped by 4 bases and J by 0 bases; unmatched bases: 1. The CDR3 region is CASSSGQSTDTQYF. The CDR3 DNA reads as TGTGCCAGCAGCTCGGGACAGAGCACAGATACGCAGTATTTT.

This CDR3 reads CASSEWDRSNYGYTF. DNA for the CDR3: TGTGCCAGCAGCGAATGGGACAGATCTAACTATGGCTACACCTTC. The genes are TRBV14 and TRBJ1-2; 7 bases agree with TRBD1. The CDR3 extends over 15 amino acids. Germline CDR1 is SGHDN and CDR2 is FVKESK. J was trimmed by 0 bases and V by 5 bases; bases with no gene match: 6.

The rearrangement links TRBV7-2 to TRBJ1-2; D remains unclear. Per germline, CDR1 SGHTA and CDR2 FQGNSA. The V gene lost 6 bases and the J gene lost 4 bases, with 12 bases spanning the gap. The CDR3 has 13 residues. CDR3 region: CASSPRQRYGYTF. In DNA, the CDR3 is TGTGCCAGCAGTCCTAGGCAGCGCTATGGCTACACCTTC. The whole variable domain, remainder taken from reference TRBV7-2 and TRBJ1-2, is GAGVSQSPSNKVTEKGKDVELRCDPISGHTALYWYRQSLGQGLEFLIYFQGNSAPDKSGLPSDRFSAERTGGSVSTLTIQRTQQEDSAVYLCASSPRQRYGYTFGSGTRLTVV.

The chain uses TRBV14 and TRBJ2-3; 7 nucleotides agree with TRBD2. Germline CDR1 is SGHDN and CDR2 is FVKESK. J gave up 3 bases and V 4 bases, and 10 bases lay outside the gene matches. This CDR3 region has 16 residues. The CDR3 nucleotides read TGTGCCAGCAGCCTCACCTGGGGGGGGGAAACAGATACGCAGTATTTT. Protein product: CASSLTWGGETDTQYF.

The genes are TRBV6-4 and TRBJ1-1; no clear D gene. V lost 4 bases and J 2 bases, leaving 8 bases between the germline ends. CDR3 length: 13 amino acids. CDR1 is MRHNA and CDR2 is SNTAGT in the germline V gene. The CDR3 region has the DNA TGTGCCAGCAGTGTTGAGGGAAACACTGAAGCTTTCTTT. It codes for CASSVEGNTEAFF.

The CDR3 DNA follows: TGTGCCAGCAGCTTATTCAGGGAGGACACTGAAGCTTTCTTT. Its protein product is CASSLFREDTEAFF. J is TRBJ1-1 and V is TRBV5-4, with a tentative D call TRBD1 (5 bases). V was shortened by 2 bases and J by 3 bases, with 11 bases between the two germline ends. Per germline, CDR1 SGHNT and CDR2 YYREEE (reference sequence). The CDR3 runs to 14 residues. Based on the CDR3 plus reference TRBV5-4 and TRBJ1-1, the full variable domain is ETGVTQSPTHLIKTRGQQVTLRCSSQSGHNTVSWYQQALGQGPQFIFQYYREEENGRGNFPPRFSGLQFPNYSSELNVNALELDDSALYLCASSLFREDTEAFFGQGTRLTVV.

This chain uses TRBV19 with TRBJ2-1; D perhaps matches TRBD1 (6 bases). V gave up 5 bases and J gave up 5 bases, with 10 bases separating them. This CDR3 is 13 amino acids long. Germline CDR1 reads LNHDA; CDR2 reads SQIVND (reference sequence). DNA for the CDR3: TGTGCCAGTAGTTGGGACACTAACAATGAGCAGTTCTTC. Residues: CASSWDTNNEQFF.

This chain links TRBV10-3 with TRBJ1-4; D might be TRBD1 (5 bases). Germline V gene lookup returns CDR1 ENHRY and CDR2 SYGVKD. The CDR3 consists of 15 residues. Deletions cut 10 bases from V and 0 bases from J, with 15 bases between. CDR3 region: CATNRLGATNEKLFF. The CDR3 nucleotides read TGTGCCACGAACAGGCTTGGGGCAACTAATGAAAAACTGTTTTTT.

The chain recombines TRBV18 with TRBJ1-1; possibly TRBD1 for D (5 bases). The ends were cut back, 3 bases at V and 4 bases at J, with 9 bases in the middle. The length of the CDR3 is 13 residues. The germline V gene has CDR1 KGHSH and CDR2 LQKENI. As DNA, the CDR3 is TGTGCCAGCTCACCGGGGGAGGCCACTGAAGCTTTCTTT. Protein sequence: CASSPGEATEAFF.

This chain links TRBV7-9 with TRBJ2-2; the D gene is possibly TRBD2 (6 bases). The CDR3 runs 16 residues. CDR1 is SEHNR, CDR2 FQNEAQ, per germline (reference sequence). With 2 bases removed from V and 4 bases from J, the gap between germline ends came to 14 bases. CDR3 amino acids: CASSLHQRALTGELFF. The CDR3 region has the DNA TGTGCCAGCAGCTTACACCAGCGGGCGCTCACCGGGGAGCTGTTTTTT.

The chain uses TRBV25-1 and TRBJ2-5, with a weak D call TRBD2 (5 bases). The germline V gene has CDR1 MGHDK and CDR2 SYGVNS. Trimming pared 5 bases from V and 7 bases from J, leaving 11 bases between. This CDR3 region has 12 residues. CDR3 DNA: TGTGCCAGCAGTATCGAGGGTGGGACCCAGTACTTC. As protein: CASSIEGGTQYF.

The V gene is TRBV7-2, the J gene TRBJ2-1; D unclear. Germline V CDR1 and CDR2: SGHTA, FQGNSA. Trimming left V 6 bases short and J 4 bases short, with 7 bases between. There are 12 residues in the CDR3. This CDR3 is CASRGRYNEQFF. In DNA form, the CDR3 reads TGTGCCAGCAGGGGCCGGTACAATGAGCAGTTCTTC.

The chain has TRBV10-2 and TRBJ1-2; TRBD1 might be the D (6 bases). The germline V gene encodes CDR1 WSHSY and CDR2 SAAADI. V was pared by 6 bases and J by 2 bases, with 13 bases between. CDR3 size: 14 residues. The chain's CDR3 is CASRFGRGNYGYTF. In DNA, the CDR3 is TGCGCCAGCAGGTTCGGCAGGGGCAACTATGGCTACACCTTC.

This clone was seen a handful of times. The rearrangement uses TRBV6-4 and TRBJ2-3; D uncertain. CDR3 length: 15 residues. Trimming took 3 bases from V and 0 from J, leaving 10 bases between them. Germline V gene lookup returns CDR1 MRHNA and CDR2 SNTAGT. The CDR3 reads CASSEAVSSTDTQYF. Written as DNA, the CDR3 is TGTGCCAGCAGTGAGGCGGTCTCTAGCACAGATACGCAGTATTTT.

The chain uses TRBV7-9 and TRBJ1-2; D unclear. The germline V gene has CDR1 SEHNR and CDR2 FQNEAQ (reference sequence). Deletions cut 5 bases from V and 3 bases from J, with 19 bases between. This CDR3 contains 16 residues. CDR3 amino acids: CASSPGGRGTDYGYTF. CDR3 nucleotide sequence: TGTGCCAGCAGCCCGGGCGGGCGCGGAACGGACTATGGCTACACCTTC. The full variable domain, with the rest looked up from reference TRBV7-9 and TRBJ1-2, is DTGVSQNPRHKITKRGQNVTFRCDPISEHNRLYWYRQTLGQGPEFLTYFQNEAQLEKSRLLSDRFSAERPKGSFSTLEIQRTEQGDSAMYLCASSPGGRGTDYGYTFGSGTRLTVV.

CDR3 sequence: CASSLDSLLNNYGYTF. The CDR3 bases are TGTGCCAGCAGCTTAGACTCCCTCCTTAATAACTATGGCTACACCTTC. The V call is TRBV11-2, the J call TRBJ1-2; D remains unclear. The CDR3 length is 16 residues. Germline loops: CDR1 SGHAT, CDR2 FQNNGV. Trimming pared 0 bases from V and 1 base from J, leaving 12 bases between.

This clone was counted once. CDR3 amino acids: CASSYGTGGDLGYTF. CDR3 in DNA: TGTGCCAGCAGTTACGGGACAGGGGGGGACCTTGGCTACACCTTC. This chain links TRBV6-5 with TRBJ1-2, with 11 positions matching TRBD1. Germline values: CDR1 MNHEY, CDR2 SVGAGI. With V trimmed by 2 bases and J by 7 bases, 6 bases remained unmatched. The CDR3 has 15 amino acids.

V is TRBV20-1 and J is TRBJ1-1; 8 bases are shared with TRBD1. CDR1 is DFQATT and CDR2 is SNEGSKA in the germline V gene (reference sequence). The CDR3 extends over 15 amino acids. The V segment lost 3 bases and the J segment 4 bases; nucleotides outside the gene matches: 10. The CDR3 loop is CSASAHRGFRTEAFF. As DNA, the CDR3 is TGCAGTGCTAGTGCCCACAGGGGGTTTCGCACTGAAGCTTTCTTT.

The rearrangement uses TRBV4-3 and TRBJ1-1; D might be TRBD1 (6 bases). Germline V gene sequence: CDR1 LGHNA, CDR2 YSLEER. The germline V and J ends were trimmed by 0 bases and 4 bases, with 12 bases remaining between them. This CDR3 region has 15 residues. CDR3 sequence (DNA): TGCGCCAGCAGCCAAGATGTAGGGGGTACCACTGAAGCTTTCTTT. Its translation is CASSQDVGGTTEAFF.

The chain has TRBV9 and TRBJ1-6; D is unclear. CDR3 length equals 16 residues. The germline V gene has CDR1 SGDLS and CDR2 YYNGEE. V was cut by 0 bases and J by 8 bases, with 15 bases left in between. The CDR3: CASSVGSVTFHSPLHF. CDR3 DNA sequence: TGTGCCAGCAGCGTAGGATCGGTTACCTTCCATTCACCCCTCCACTTT.

The gene calls are TRBV13 and TRBJ1-5; possible D gene TRBD1, 5 bases. This CDR3 is built from 15 residues. Trimming removed 0 bases from V and 4 bases from J, with 10 bases in between. The germline V gene has CDR1 PRHDT and CDR2 FYEKMQ (reference sequence). DNA for the CDR3: TGTGCCAGCAGCTTAGGGCAGGGAAGAAATCAGCCCCAGCATTTT. Protein sequence: CASSLGQGRNQPQHF.

The chain combines TRBV2 with TRBJ2-1; 11 bases are a match to TRBD2. The CDR3 extends over 20 amino acids. Germline CDR1 and CDR2: SNHLY and FYNNEI. Losses at the gene ends were 1 base for V and 0 bases for J; bases not matched to a gene: 11. The CDR3 sequence: CASSEEFGLAGGSSYNEQFF. The CDR3 DNA sequence: TGTGCCAGCAGTGAAGAATTTGGGCTAGCGGGGGGTAGCTCCTACAATGAGCAGTTCTTC.

The J gene is TRBJ1-2, the V gene TRBV27, with a weak D call TRBD1 (6 bases). V was clipped by 5 bases and J by 4 bases, with 8 bases between them. From germline, CDR1 is MNHEY and CDR2 SMNVEV (reference sequence). The CDR3 contains 12 residues. CDR3 region: CASSQTGYGYTF. CDR3 sequence (DNA): TGTGCCAGCAGTCAGACAGGCTATGGCTACACCTTC.

This rearrangement joins TRBV29-1 to TRBJ2-2; 7 bases line up with TRBD2. Germline V gives CDR1 SQVTM, CDR2 ANQGSEA. V lost 7 bases and J lost 0; bases outside the gene matches: 2. The CDR3 is 13 amino acids. The CDR3 loop is CSGGGANTGELFF. In DNA, the CDR3 is TGCAGCGGGGGAGGGGCGAACACCGGGGAGCTGTTTTTT.

This CDR3 reads CASSQALYRADTQYF. The CDR3 DNA sequence: TGTGCCAGCAGCCAAGCTTTGTACCGGGCAGATACGCAGTATTTT. The chain links TRBV3-1 (or the pseudogene TRBV3-2) to TRBJ2-3; D ambiguous. This CDR3 region has 15 residues. CDR1 and CDR2 (germline): LGHDT, YNNKEL (reference sequence). The ends were cut back, 1 base at V and 4 bases at J, with 12 bases in the middle.

The gene calls are TRBV27 and TRBJ1-2; 8 positions agree with TRBD1. This CDR3 has 16 residues. From germline, CDR1 is MNHEY and CDR2 SMNVEV (reference sequence). Trimming at V came to 5 bases and at J to 7 bases, leaving 15 bases not matched to a gene. The CDR3 reads CASSVQTDREGFGYTF. CDR3 DNA sequence: TGTGCCAGCAGTGTCCAAACGGACAGGGAAGGATTTGGCTACACCTTC.